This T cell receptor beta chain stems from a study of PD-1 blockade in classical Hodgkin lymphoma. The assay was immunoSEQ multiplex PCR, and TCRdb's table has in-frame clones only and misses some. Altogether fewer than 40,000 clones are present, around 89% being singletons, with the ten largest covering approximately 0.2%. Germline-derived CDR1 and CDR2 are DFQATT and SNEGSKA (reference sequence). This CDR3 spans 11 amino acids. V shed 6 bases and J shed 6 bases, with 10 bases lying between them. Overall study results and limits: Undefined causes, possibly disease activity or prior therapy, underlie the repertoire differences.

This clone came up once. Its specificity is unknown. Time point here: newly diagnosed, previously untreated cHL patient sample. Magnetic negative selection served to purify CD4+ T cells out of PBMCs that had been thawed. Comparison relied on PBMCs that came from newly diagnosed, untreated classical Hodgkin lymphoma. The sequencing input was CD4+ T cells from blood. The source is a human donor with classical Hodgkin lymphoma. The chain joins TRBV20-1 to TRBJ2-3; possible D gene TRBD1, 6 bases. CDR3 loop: CSARGMDTQYF. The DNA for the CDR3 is TGCAGTGCGAGGGGGATGGATACGCAGTATTTT.